Sequencing of this TCR beta chain was carried out in a study of T cell responses to AZD1222 COVID-19 vaccine. As concerns this clone: Its specificity is not known.

Whole-study results and caveats: Seropositive at baseline were only a handful of AZD1222 recipients.

Germline lookup yields CDR1 SGDLS and CDR2 YYNGEE. The CDR3 is made up of 15 amino acids. The V segment lost 4 bases and the J segment 2 bases; nucleotides outside the gene matches: 5. The method was immunoSEQ multiplex PCR; TCRdb's version includes in-frame clones alone and lacks a portion of them. Here the sample spans roughly 120,000 clones, about 85% being singletons. The clonotype originates from an adult in good health. The rearrangement links TRBV9 to TRBJ2-3, with 9 bases that match TRBD1. Sequences were derived from peripheral blood, sampled on day 0 of AZD1222 vaccination. The CDR3 region is CASSTRDRVTDTQYF. The DNA for the CDR3 is TGTGCCAGCAGCACCCGGGACAGGGTCACAGATACGCAGTATTTT. Combining the CDR3 with reference TRBV9 and TRBJ2-3 gives the whole variable domain DSGVTQTPKHLITATGQRVTLRCSPRSGDLSVYWYQQSLDQGLQFLIQYYNGEERAKGNILERFSAQQFPDLHSELNLSSLELGDSALYFCASSTRDRVTDTQYFGPGTRLTVL.